Below, one TCR beta chain is given with its context. The antigen it binds to is not known. Per-nucleotide qualities are absent, and no much larger clonotype sits a single base away. The data derive from a study of blood T cell repertoires in COVID-19 (dated by TCRdb to between 2020 and 2021). Broadly, across the study: Samples from collaborators originated in the United States, Italy and Spain and spanned both the acute and convalescent phases of COVID-19. The material from the prospective study consisted of cDNA or gDNA derived from T cells, B-cell-depleted T cells, or PBMCs. Subjects who had been exposed to COVID-19, were actively infected with it, or had recovered from it provided the deeply sampled blood TCRbeta repertoires that made up the dataset. A freely available public database, intended as a resource for researchers studying the immune response to SARS-CoV-2, is where the repertoires were released. Samples came from the ongoing ImmuneRACE study (first 160 participants) plus 1,254 subjects from 6 global collaborators. A de-identified subject ID, COVID-19 status, age in years and sex were almost always included in the sample metadata. Where available, HLA class I and class II types were taken from metadata supplied by the sample provider and were not determined by assay-based typing.

One collaborating source in Seattle enrolled patients during active infection and followed them longitudinally through the course of disease. Each collaborating institution followed its own protocols to collect whole blood in K2EDTA tubes. For TCRbeta analysis, collaborators shipped samples in one of three forms: frozen whole blood, isolated PBMCs, or DNA extracted from either of those sample types. TCRbeta CDR3 regions were amplified from genomic DNA by means of the immunoSEQ Assay, a bias-controlled multiplex PCR. On the study's bioinformatics: Nucleated cell counts per sample were estimated from amplification of reference gene primers within the assay. To quantify the absolute abundance of each unique TCRbeta CDR3 rearrangement, sequence reads were collapsed and filtered. For each sample, productive Simpson clonality was calculated by taking the square root of Simpson's diversity index across productive rearrangements. TCRdb provides this immuneACCESS table in a form limited to in-frame rearrangements. Some clones are lacking; in checked studies, under half of them reflect an unresolved V gene, and why the rest are absent is not known. D and trimming come from the DNA, and the V and J calls and clone size come from that table. This sample has approximately 200,000 clones in its table, and about 87% of those were observed once. Roughly 2.7% of the sample comes from the top ten.

General findings and caveats noted by the study authors: The quantity of clinical and demographic metadata differed by source and by participant and was supplied without curation.

The CDR1 and CDR2 encoded by the germline V gene are SGHVS and FNYEAQ. For this chain, trimming is 5 bases at the V end and 3 bases at the J end, and the number of junction bases without a gene match is 13. The CDR3 covers 17 residues, taking in both the cysteine and the phenylalanine. Solely the CDR3 DNA is kept, with 51 bases framed from the first base. What was sequenced was peripheral blood. This TCR derives from a man younger than 40 with COVID-19, enrolled during active disease. The V gene is TRBV7-6 and the J gene is TRBJ2-1; 7 bases in the junction line up with TRBD2. The CDR3 region has the sequence CASSGEMASGFYNEQFF. The bases read TGTGCCAGCAGCGGGGAGATGGCTAGCGGATTCTACAATGAGCAGTTCTTC.